This paragraph covers one T cell receptor beta chain sequence. Cohort 3 donors counted as recovered after two negative PCRs, clearance, or resolved symptoms. The source of the sample is a study of blood T cell repertoires in COVID-19. Original handling: Amplifying reference gene primers gave estimates of nucleated cell counts. Produced via immunoSEQ multiplex PCR; TCRdb's table is partial and in-frame only. From that table come the V and J calls and clone size; the DNA was used to work out D and trimming. This sample carries about 250,000 clones, approximately 84% of them seen once, and the ten largest clones take around 1.7%. The CDR3 runs to 16 residues. V trimming: 0 bases; J trimming: 7 bases; junction bases outside the gene matches: 9. CDR1 and CDR2 from the germline V gene are SGHNT and YYREEE (reference sequence).

The gene calls are TRBV5-4 and TRBJ2-1; 8 bases map to TRBD2. The clonotype was recovered from a man aged 40-49 years who had recovered from COVID-19. Sequenced: PBMCs or T cells enriched from blood (not recorded which). For the CDR3, the DNA is TGTGCCAGCAGCTTGGGTTTCGGGAGGGCGTCTAATGAGCAGTTCTTC. Its protein product is CASSLGFGRASNEQFF.